This is a list of T cell receptor beta chains from one sample in a study of cytomegalovirus exposure and HLA in healthy donors. This table comes from immunoSEQ multiplex PCR, and its TCRdb copy is limited to in-frame clones, with some not included. Altogether about 200,000 clones are present, over 65% being singletons, with the ten largest covering 2.9%. The sequenced sample consisted of PBMCs. Source of these receptors: a woman in her 30s in good health and CMV-seronegative. The CDR3 runs from the conserved cysteine through the conserved F or W. A D gene is named only where the DNA matches it firmly. Clone size is stated in some rows and not others, as once, few, many or a class when expanded.

. TRBJ2-2 TRBD1 TRBV7-9 TGTGCCAGCAGCCCCACGAGGGGGCGAAACACCGGGGAGCTGTTTTTT CASSPTRGRNTGELFF
few TRBJ2-5 TRBD2 TRBV5-1 TGCGCCAGCAAATTAAGCGGGGGTTACCAAGAGACCCAGTACTTC CASKLSGGYQETQYF
few TRBJ1-1 . TRBV30 TGTGCCTGGAGTGTTGGGGGGATGAACACTGAAGCTTTCTTT CAWSVGGMNTEAFF
. TRBJ1-5 TRBD1 TRBV4-2 TGTGCCAGCAGCCAAGATGACCGGACAGGGGGTAGCAATCAGCCCCAGCATTTT CASSQDDRTGGSNQPQHF
once TRBJ2-3 . TRBV28 TGTGCCAGCAGTTTCCATGGACAATCCGGCACAGATACGCAGTATTTT CASSFHGQSGTDTQYF
. TRBJ2-1 TRBD2 TRBV29-1 TGCAGCGTTGCAGGACTAGCGGGGGGGCCGCCCTACAATGAGCAGTTCTTC CSVAGLAGGPPYNEQFF
. TRBJ1-2 . TRBV2 TGTGCCAGCATCGATGGGGGCAGGTCCACCAACTATGGCTACCCCTTC CASIDGGRSTNYGYPF
. TRBJ1-2 . TRBV19 TGTGCCAGTAGTCCTCGCAGGGAGGTGAGAAACTATGGCTACACCTTC CASSPRREVRNYGYTF
. TRBJ2-5 TRBD2 TRBV5-5 TGTGCCAGCACCCGGGGGGGCGGGAGCACTGAGACCCAGTACTTC CASTRGGGSTETQYF
few TRBJ1-2 . TRBV6-5 TGTGCCAGCAGTTACGGTTTAGGGGGCTATGGCTACACCTTC CASSYGLGGYGYTF
. TRBJ1-2 . TRBV19 TGTGCCAGTAGTATGAGGGCCTCCTATGGCTACCCCTTC CASSMRASYGYPF
once TRBJ2-3 . TRBV5-6 TGTGCCAGCAGCTACTCGGGAACAGCGGGTACAGATACGCAGTATTTT CASSYSGTAGTDTQYF
. TRBJ2-7 TRBD2 TRBV27 TGTGCCAGCAGTTTATCGAATGGGGGGGCCTACGAGCAGTACTTC CASSLSNGGAYEQYF
. TRBJ2-2 TRBD2 TRBV6-4 TGTGCCAGCAGTGAAACTAGCGGGGGCGCCGGGGAGCTGTTTTTT CASSETSGGAGELFF
. TRBJ2-7 TRBD1 TRBV5-1 TGCGCCAGCAGCTCAACGGGACAGTCCCTCTACGAGCAGTACTTC CASSSTGQSLYEQYF
. TRBJ2-1 . TRBV7-6 TGTGCCAGCAGCTCCGGGTTGTTCAATGAGCAGTTCTTC CASSSGLFNEQFF
. TRBJ1-2 . TRBV28 TGTGCCAGCAGTTTGGAACAGCCCTATGGCTACACCTTC CASSLEQPYGYTF
. TRBJ1-1 . TRBV7-3 TGTGCCAGCAGCTCGGGGGGGGGCACTGAAGCTTTCTTT CASSSGGGTEAFF
once TRBJ1-2 . TRBV6-5 TGTGCCAGCCGCTACGGGGTATCCGGCTACACCTTC CASRYGVSGYTF
. TRBJ1-3 . TRBV27 TGTGCCAGCAGTTTATCAAGGGGCTCTGGAAACACCATATATTTT CASSLSRGSGNTIYF
. TRBJ2-1 TRBD2 TRBV5-1 TGCGCCAGCAGCTTAGGACTAGCGGACTACAATGAGCAGTTCTTC CASSLGLADYNEQFF
. TRBJ1-2 . TRBV7-9 TGTGCCAGCAGCCCCGGGACAAACATCCTCCAGAACTATGGCTACACCTTC CASSPGTNILQNYGYTF